The 2 T cell receptor beta chains given below trace back to one sample, sequenced in a study of shared clonotypes between healthy human individuals (dated by TCRdb to the early 2020s). Library creation used the immunoSEQ multiplex PCR assay. As stored in TCRdb, this immuneACCESS dataset retains in-frame rearrangements with V and J assigned. A fraction of the clones does not appear; measured against another copy, unresolved V genes explain less than half of the discrepancy, and the remainder lacks a known reason. In this sample the table shows roughly 770,000 clones, around 96% of which occur a single time. The ten top clones hold approximately 0.2% of the sample. CD8 naive samples were obtained by positive selection for CCR7 among CD45RO-negative cells, yielding a CD45RA+CCR7+ population from which TemRA cells were excluded. The sample consisted of naive CD8+ T cells sorted from blood. The cell subset or site label, as the study defines it: CD45RA+CCR7+. Receptors were obtained from a man aged 30-40 years in good health.

The chain carries TRBV10-3 and TRBJ2-2; D tentatively reads TRBD1 or TRBD2 (5 bases each). Trimming removed 10 bases from V and 9 bases from J, with 18 bases in between. Germline loops: CDR1 ENHRY, CDR2 SYGVKD. This CDR3 has 13 amino acids. The CDR3 reads CANWDQVHRELFF. The CDR3, as DNA: TGTGCCAACTGGGACCAAGTCCACCGGGAGCTGTTTTTT.

The genes are TRBV6-6 and TRBJ2-7; 8 nucleotides agree with TRBD2. The CDR3 spans 15 residues. J gave up 0 bases and V 6 bases, and 7 bases lay outside the gene matches. Germline V CDR1 and CDR2: MNHNY, SVGAGI (reference sequence). CDR3 amino acids: CASRQLAAHSYEQYF. The CDR3 coding sequence is TGTGCCAGCAGACAACTAGCGGCCCACTCCTACGAGCAGTACTTC.